These T cell receptor beta chains were read from a single sample in a study of T cell changes during pregnancy in multiple sclerosis. Sequencing was performed with immunoSEQ multiplex PCR; in TCRdb, only in-frame clones are kept and a portion is missing. The sample lists approximately 48,000 clones; approximately 91% were seen once. The sample consisted of CD8+ T cells from peripheral blood mononuclear cells, taken after pregnancy. These receptors were taken from a female donor with multiple sclerosis, enrolled in a pregnancy study. Both conserved end residues are part of each CDR3. D genes are given only for firm matches. Part of the rows lack a size; the others show once, few, many or a class for expanded clones.

D gene,clone size,J gene,V gene,CDR3 DNA,CDR3 protein
TRBD1,-,TRBJ1-2,TRBV6-1,TGTGCCAGCAGTGAAAGGGGGGACAGGAATAACTATGGCTACACCTTC,CASSERGDRNNYGYTF
-,-,TRBJ2-7,TRBV7-3,TGTGCCAGCAGCATAGACCCAGGGGTAGAGCAGTACTTC,CASSIDPGVEQYF
TRBD2,-,TRBJ2-2,TRBV27,TGTGCCAGCAGTTCTAGCGGAGGCACCGGGGAGCTGTTTTTT,CASSSSGGTGELFF
TRBD1,-,TRBJ2-3,TRBV6-4,TGTGCCAGCAGCCTCGGGACAGGGGGCGCAGATACGCAGTATTTT,CASSLGTGGADTQYF
-,-,TRBJ1-1,TRBV11-2,TGTGCCAGCAGGCGAATTAGGGGGTTAAACACTGAAGCTTTCTTT,CASRRIRGLNTEAFF
TRBD2,-,TRBJ2-5,TRBV13,TGTGCCAGCAGCCCCTCCTTAGCGGGGGTTAACCAAGAGACCCAGTACTTC,CASSPSLAGVNQETQYF
TRBD1,-,TRBJ2-7,TRBV19,TGTGCCAGTAGTCCGGGACAGGGGAACGAGCAGTACTTC,CASSPGQGNEQYF
-,few,TRBJ2-3,TRBV14,TGTGCCAGCAGCCAGTTCCAGGGAGGTATGGATACGCAGTATTTT,CASSQFQGGMDTQYF
-,-,TRBJ2-3,TRBV29-1,TGCAGCGGGCAGGGGAGTCACACAGATACGCAGTATTTT,CSGQGSHTDTQYF
TRBD2,-,TRBJ2-1,TRBV5-1,TGCGCCAGCAGCTTGGGAGCGGGGGCCGGGAACAATGAGCAGTTCTTC,CASSLGAGAGNNEQFF
-,-,TRBJ2-3,TRBV5-4,TGTGCCAGCAGCTTGGCCGCAGATACGCAGTATTTT,CASSLAADTQYF
-,-,TRBJ1-2,TRBV7-9,TGTGCCAGCAGCCTTCTTCCCACAGGGAATGGCTACACCTTC,CASSLLPTGNGYTF
TRBD1,-,TRBJ1-2,TRBV27,TGTGCCAGCGGTGGAGGGGGCATACCCTATGGCTACACCTTC,CASGGGGIPYGYTF
-,-,TRBJ2-7,TRBV4-1,TGCGCCAGCAGTACGGGGGACGACTACGAGCAGTACTTC,CASSTGDDYEQYF
-,once,TRBJ1-1,TRBV5-1,TGCGCCAGCATGTTGACGCCCGGACAATACACTGAAGCTTTCTTT,CASMLTPGQYTEAFF
-,-,TRBJ2-3,TRBV23-1,TGCGCCAGCAGTACGACTAAAGCCCCTAGCACAGATACGCAGTATTTT,CASSTTKAPSTDTQYF
-,once,TRBJ1-6,TRBV9,TGTGCCAGTTCTCTGGGACTCTCCGATTCACCCCTCCACTTT,CASSLGLSDSPLHF
TRBD1,-,TRBJ1-2,TRBV27,TGTGCCAGCAGTTTATCAGGGGGCGCCTCAAAAGGCTACACCTTC,CASSLSGGASKGYTF
TRBD2,few,TRBJ2-2,TRBV4-2,TGTGCCAGCAGCCAAGAAGAGCGGGAGACCGGGGAGCTGTTTTTT,CASSQEERETGELFF